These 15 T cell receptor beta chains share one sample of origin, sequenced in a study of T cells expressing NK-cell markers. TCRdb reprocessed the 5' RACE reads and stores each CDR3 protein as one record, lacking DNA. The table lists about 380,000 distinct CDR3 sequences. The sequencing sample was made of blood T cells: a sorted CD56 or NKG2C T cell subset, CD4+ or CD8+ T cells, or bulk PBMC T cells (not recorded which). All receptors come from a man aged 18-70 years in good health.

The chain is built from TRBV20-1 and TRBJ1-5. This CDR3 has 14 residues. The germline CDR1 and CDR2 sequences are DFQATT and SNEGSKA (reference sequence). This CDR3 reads CSARRPSGDQPQHF.

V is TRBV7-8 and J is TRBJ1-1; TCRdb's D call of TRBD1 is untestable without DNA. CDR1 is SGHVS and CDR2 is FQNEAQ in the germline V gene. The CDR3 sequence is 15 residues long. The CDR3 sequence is CASSLATGRGTEAFF.

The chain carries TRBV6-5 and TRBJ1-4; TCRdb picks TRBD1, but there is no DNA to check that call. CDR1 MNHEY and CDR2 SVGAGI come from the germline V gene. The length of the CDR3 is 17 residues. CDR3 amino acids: CASSYSWAGRANEKLFF.

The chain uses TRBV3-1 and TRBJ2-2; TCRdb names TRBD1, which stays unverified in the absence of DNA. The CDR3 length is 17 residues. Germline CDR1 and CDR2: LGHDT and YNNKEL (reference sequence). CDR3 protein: CASSQYRDRERTGELFF.

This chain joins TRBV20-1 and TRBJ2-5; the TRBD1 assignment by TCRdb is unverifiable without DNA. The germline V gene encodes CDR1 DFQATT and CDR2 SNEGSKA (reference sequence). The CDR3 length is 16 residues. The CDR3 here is CSATISGTGGPWTQYF.

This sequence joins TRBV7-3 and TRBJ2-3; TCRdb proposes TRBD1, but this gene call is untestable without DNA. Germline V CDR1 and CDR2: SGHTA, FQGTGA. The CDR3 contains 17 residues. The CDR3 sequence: CASSTQTSRQGTDTQYF.

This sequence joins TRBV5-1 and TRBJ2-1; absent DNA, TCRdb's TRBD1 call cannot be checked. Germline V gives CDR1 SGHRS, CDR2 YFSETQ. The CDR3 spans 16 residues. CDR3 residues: CASSIVAGANVAEQFF.

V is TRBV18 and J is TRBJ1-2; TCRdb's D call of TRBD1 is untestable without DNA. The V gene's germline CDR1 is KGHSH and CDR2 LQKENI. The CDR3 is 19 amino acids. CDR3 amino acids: CASSPRPLTGGESNYGYTF.

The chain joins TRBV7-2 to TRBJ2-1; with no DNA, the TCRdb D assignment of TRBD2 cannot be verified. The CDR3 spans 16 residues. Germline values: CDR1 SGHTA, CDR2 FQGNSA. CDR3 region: CASSLVFSRGGDEQFF.

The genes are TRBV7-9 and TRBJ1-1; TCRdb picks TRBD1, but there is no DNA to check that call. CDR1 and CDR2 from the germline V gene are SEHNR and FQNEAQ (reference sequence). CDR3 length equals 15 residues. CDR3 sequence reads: CASSIRTGAGTEAFF.

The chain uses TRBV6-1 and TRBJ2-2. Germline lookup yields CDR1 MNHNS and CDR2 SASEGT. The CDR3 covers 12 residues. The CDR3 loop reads CASSEGQGELFF.

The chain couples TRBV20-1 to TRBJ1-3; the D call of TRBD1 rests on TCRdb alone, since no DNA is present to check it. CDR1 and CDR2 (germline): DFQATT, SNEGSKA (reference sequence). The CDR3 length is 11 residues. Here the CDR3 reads CSANRADTIYF.

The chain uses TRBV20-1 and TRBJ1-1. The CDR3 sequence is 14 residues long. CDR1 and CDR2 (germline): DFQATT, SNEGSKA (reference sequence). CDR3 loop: CSAPSRAGTPRPFF.

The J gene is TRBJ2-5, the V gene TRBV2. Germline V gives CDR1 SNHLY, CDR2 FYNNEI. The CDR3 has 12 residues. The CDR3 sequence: CASRYGRETQYF.

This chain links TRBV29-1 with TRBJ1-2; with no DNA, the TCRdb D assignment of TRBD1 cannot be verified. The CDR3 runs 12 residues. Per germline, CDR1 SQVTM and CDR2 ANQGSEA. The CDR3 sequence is CSGGTGPYGYTF.